The 26 T cell receptor beta chains listed next were all sequenced from one sample in a study of T cell repertoires in cytomegalovirus infection. MiXCR was run by TCRdb on the reads, yielding one entry per CDR3 protein. The sample lists 700,000 to 950,000 distinct CDR3 sequences; roughly 33% were seen once. The antigens these receptors bind are not known. Sequenced material: cultured CD8+ T cells from PBMCs, taken from culture after CMV antigen stimulation. The source of these receptors is a human donor in good health (CMV status not recorded). Some clones in this sample may be carry-over from other donors' samples.

This clonotype has more than one count but fewer than ten. The CDR3 coding sequence is TGTGCCAGCAGCTTAGCGTTTACAGCGGGGGGACCGAGCTCCTACAATGAGCAGTTCTTC. Translating it yields CASSLAFTAGGPSSYNEQFF. V is TRBV7-8 and J is TRBJ2-1, with 9 positions matching TRBD2. Germline V gene sequence: CDR1 SGHVS, CDR2 FQNEAQ. The CDR3 loop spans 20 amino acids. The ends lost 0 bases at V and 0 bases at J; junction bases unmatched: 12.

V usage is TRBV5-1 and J usage is TRBJ2-7; 7 bases match TRBD2. The CDR3 has 16 residues. V gave up 4 bases and J gave up 1 base; unmatched junction bases: 11. Per the germline V gene, CDR1 is SGHRS and CDR2 is YFSETQ. The CDR3 loop reads CASSPISGTISYEQYF. For the CDR3, the DNA is TGCGCCAGCAGCCCTATATCCGGGACTATATCCTACGAGCAGTACTTC.

The J gene is TRBJ2-1, the V gene TRBV27; D is unresolved. Trimming took 1 base from V and 0 from J, leaving 10 bases between them. The CDR3 sequence is 16 residues long. Germline CDR1 reads MNHEY; CDR2 reads SMNVEV (reference sequence). The DNA for the CDR3 is TGTGCCAGCAGTTTATATGGGCCCAGCTCCTACAATGAGCAGTTCTTC. Its protein is CASSLYGPSSYNEQFF.

This clonotype was counted a few times. The CDR3: CASTIGGSSYNSPLHF. The CDR3 bases are TGTGCCAGCACCATCGGGGGAAGCTCCTATAATTCACCCCTCCACTTT. The chain combines TRBV7-8 with TRBJ1-6, with D possibly matching TRBD1 (5 bases). Germline V gene lookup returns CDR1 SGHVS and CDR2 FQNEAQ. CDR3 length equals 16 residues. Trimming took off 7 bases at V and 0 bases at J, with 13 bases between the two ends.

This clonotype was seen repeatedly, ten times or more. V and J are TRBV27 and TRBJ2-5; no clear D gene. CDR1 and CDR2 (germline): MNHEY, SMNVEV (reference sequence). CDR3 size: 14 residues. With 4 bases removed from V and 3 bases from J, the gap between germline ends came to 12 bases. The CDR3 protein is CASSSPGRKETQYF. The DNA for the CDR3 is TGTGCCAGCAGTTCCCCGGGTAGGAAAGAGACCCAGTACTTC.

The genes are TRBV27 and TRBJ1-5; TRBD1 aligns across 7 bases. This CDR3 is built from 16 residues. Germline lookup yields CDR1 MNHEY and CDR2 SMNVEV (reference sequence). V was pared by 6 bases and J by 9 bases, with 17 bases of the junction left unmatched. Here the CDR3 DNA reads TGTGCCAGCAGCCTACTGACAGGGAACAGGTTGGGGCCCCAGCATTTT. Residues: CASSLLTGNRLGPQHF.

This clonotype has a handful of counts. The chain combines TRBV7-9 with TRBJ2-7; 10 bases agree with TRBD1. Germline trimming cut 4 bases from V and 3 bases from J; bases unmatched to any gene: 6. Germline CDR1 reads SEHNR; CDR2 reads FQNEAQ (reference sequence). The CDR3 is made up of 15 amino acids. The CDR3 DNA reads TGTGCCAGCAGCTACTGGACAGGGGGACTCTACGAGCAGTACTTC. Residues: CASSYWTGGLYEQYF.

V is TRBV24-1 and J is TRBJ1-2; D is possibly TRBD1 (6 bases). CDR1 KGHDR and CDR2 SFDVKD come from the germline V gene. The CDR3 runs 15 residues. Trimming took off 4 bases at V and 2 bases at J, with 13 bases between the two ends. The CDR3 protein is CATSDWTEKNYGYTF. CDR3 bases: TGTGCCACCAGTGACTGGACAGAGAAAAACTATGGCTACACCTTC.

The chain combines TRBV20-1 with TRBJ1-1; no reliable D call. The CDR3 totals 12 residues. The germline CDR1 and CDR2 sequences are DFQATT and SNEGSKA (reference sequence). The V gene lost 0 bases and the J gene lost 5 bases, with 7 bases spanning the gap. For the CDR3, the DNA is TGCAGTGCTAGAGATTATGGTACTGAAGCTTTCTTT. This codes for CSARDYGTEAFF.

The V and J genes are TRBV27 and TRBJ1-1; D is possibly TRBD1 (5 bases). Germline V gives CDR1 MNHEY, CDR2 SMNVEV (reference sequence). CDR3 length: 14 residues. Deletions cut 1 base from V and 3 bases from J, with 9 bases between. The CDR3: CASSLYTGHTEAFF. CDR3 coding DNA: TGTGCCAGCAGTTTATATACGGGACACACTGAAGCTTTCTTT.

This rearrangement joins TRBV12-3 or TRBV12-4 to TRBJ1-2, with TRBD1 identical over 7 bases. Trimming cost V 5 bases and J 0 bases; bases outside gene matches: 9. CDR3 size: 16 residues. The CDR3 DNA reads as TGTGCCAGCAGTCCATTCGCACAGGGGACTAACTATGGCTACACCTTC. It codes for CASSPFAQGTNYGYTF.

The chain combines TRBV7-9 with TRBJ1-1; D possibly corresponds to TRBD1 (5 bases). V gave up 0 bases and J gave up 11 bases, with 19 bases separating them. The CDR3 runs to 15 residues. Germline loops: CDR1 SEHNR, CDR2 FQNEAQ (reference sequence). CDR3 DNA: TGTGCCAGCAGCTTAGCAGGGACGTCGGCAAAGGGGGCTTTCTTT. Encoded protein: CASSLAGTSAKGAFF.

This clonotype was observed at least ten times. This chain joins TRBV7-9 and TRBJ2-1; 11 nucleotides line up with TRBD1. V lost 4 bases to trimming and J lost 9 bases; unmatched junction nucleotides: 17. CDR3 length equals 18 residues. The germline gives CDR1 SEHNR, CDR2 FQNEAQ (reference sequence). The CDR3 DNA reads TGTGCCAGCAGCTACCTGGGACAGGGGGACATTAGAGGTGGTGAGCAGTTCTTC. It codes for CASSYLGQGDIRGGEQFF.

The rearrangement uses TRBV7-6 and TRBJ2-5; 12 nucleotides match TRBD1. The CDR3 runs 15 residues. The J segment lost 2 bases and the V segment lost 4 bases, leaving 2 bases of the junction unmatched. The germline V gene encodes CDR1 SGHVS and CDR2 FNYEAQ. CDR3 loop: CASSSGQGAQETQYF. The CDR3 DNA follows: TGTGCCAGCAGCTCGGGACAGGGGGCTCAAGAGACCCAGTACTTC.

The chain links TRBV4-3 to TRBJ1-6; D uncertain. CDR1 and CDR2 (germline): LGHNA, YSLEER. Trimming took off 1 base at V and 5 bases at J, with 12 bases between the two ends. CDR3 length: 16 amino acids. CDR3 nucleotides: TGCGCCAGCAGCCAAGGCGTAGGCGGGGATAATTCACCCCTCCACTTT. Amino acid sequence: CASSQGVGGDNSPLHF.

This clonotype has only one observation. The chain links TRBV18 to TRBJ2-7, with 7 bases aligning to TRBD2. The J segment lost 2 bases and the V segment lost 3 bases, leaving 7 bases of the junction unmatched. Germline lookup yields CDR1 KGHSH and CDR2 LQKENI. The CDR3 has 15 residues. The CDR3 here is CASSPLGGAAYEQYF. The CDR3 DNA sequence: TGTGCCAGCTCACCGCTGGGAGGGGCAGCCTACGAGCAGTACTTC. The full variable domain, its missing parts supplied by reference TRBV18 and TRBJ2-7, is NAGVMQNPRHLVRRRGQEARLRCSPMKGHSHVYWYRQLPEEGLKFMVYLQKENIIDESGMPKERFSAEFPKEGPSILRIQQVVRGDSAAYFCASSPLGGAAYEQYFGPGTRLTVT.

The sample holds a few counts of this clonotype. CDR3 in amino acids: CASRRDREETQYF. Written as DNA, the CDR3 is TGTGCCAGCAGAAGGGACAGGGAAGAGACCCAGTACTTC. The V call is TRBV7-9, the J call TRBJ2-5; TRBD1 matches at 9 bases. V gave up 6 bases and J gave up 3 bases; unmatched junction bases: 2. The germline V gene has CDR1 SEHNR and CDR2 FQNEAQ (reference sequence). The CDR3 extends over 13 amino acids.

The chain couples TRBV7-9 to TRBJ2-2; no definite D call. CDR3 length: 14 residues. Between the trimmed V and J ends, which lost 4 bases and 2 bases, there was a span of 8 bases. Germline CDR1 reads SEHNR; CDR2 reads FQNEAQ (reference sequence). The CDR3 loop is CASSSLSNTGELFF. CDR3 coding DNA: TGTGCCAGCAGCTCCCTCAGTAACACCGGGGAGCTGTTTTTT.

Points on this clonotype: A read error may produce the germline difference seen at one junction end. The J gene is TRBJ1-5, the V gene TRBV7-9; a weak D match, TRBD1 (6 bases). This CDR3 spans 13 amino acids. Germline V gene lookup returns CDR1 SEHNR and CDR2 FQNEAQ (reference sequence). The CDR3 region is CASRAGDNQPQQF. The DNA of the CDR3 is TGTGCCAGCCGGGCAGGGGATAATCAGCCCCAGCAGTTT.

This clonotype was recorded a few times. V is TRBV4-1 and J is TRBJ2-3, with D possibly matching TRBD1 (5 bases). The CDR3 length is 13 residues. CDR1 MGHRA and CDR2 YSYEKL come from the germline V gene. The V and J ends lost 1 base and 10 bases respectively, with 12 bases between them. The CDR3 nucleotides are TGCGCCAGCAGCCAAGTTGTGCAGGGTCCGCAGTATTTT. It is translated as CASSQVVQGPQYF.

The V call is TRBV7-1, the J call TRBJ2-5; D is unresolved. TRBV7-1 is designated an ORF whose function remains uncertain. The CDR3 sequence is 12 residues long. V lost 9 bases and J lost 3, with 11 bases in between. CDR3 protein: CASPGPEETQYF. Written as DNA, the CDR3 is TGTGCCAGTCCAGGACCCGAAGAGACCCAGTACTTC.

This clonotype was recorded at least ten times. The chain combines TRBV27 with TRBJ1-3, with D unclear. V lost 6 bases and J lost 0, with 6 bases in between. Per the germline V gene, CDR1 is MNHEY and CDR2 is SMNVEV (reference sequence). This CDR3 contains 13 residues. The CDR3 protein is CASSLGSGNTIYF. CDR3 DNA: TGTGCCAGCAGCCTAGGCTCTGGAAACACCATATATTTT.

This clonotype was seen a few times. The gene calls are TRBV27 and TRBJ2-1, with a tentative D call TRBD1 (6 bases). Per the germline V gene, CDR1 is MNHEY and CDR2 is SMNVEV (reference sequence). This CDR3 contains 11 residues. V shed 7 bases and J shed 8 bases, with 9 bases lying between them. The CDR3 region is CASIRGDEQFF. Here the CDR3 DNA reads TGTGCCAGCATCAGGGGCGATGAGCAGTTCTTC.

Of note for this clonotype: One end of the junction varies from germline; a read error may be responsible. The rearrangement links TRBV7-2 to TRBJ2-1; 13 positions agree with TRBD2. This CDR3 contains 18 residues. CDR1 and CDR2 (germline): SGHTA, FQGNSA. The CDR3 reads CAGSLDPPGLAGSNEQFF. The CDR3 coding sequence is TGTGCCGGCAGCTTAGATCCCCCGGGACTAGCGGGGTCCAATGAGCAGTTCTTC.

This chain connects TRBV6-6 to TRBJ2-5; 7 bases align to TRBD1. CDR3 length: 16 amino acids. The germline V gene has CDR1 MNHNY and CDR2 SVGAGI (reference sequence). Trimming cost V 0 bases and J 1 base; bases outside gene matches: 5. This chain's CDR3 is CASSYSGQRAQETQYF. In DNA, the CDR3 is TGTGCCAGCAGTTACTCGGGACAGCGAGCCCAAGAGACCCAGTACTTC.

This clonotype has a handful of counts. The CDR3 bases are TGTGCCAGCAGCTTAGCAGGGACCATGTTGCCCTACAGGGGCAGTGGCGGGGAGCTGTTTTTT. Protein product: CASSLAGTMLPYRGSGGELFF. The rearrangement uses TRBV7-6 and TRBJ2-2; 7 bases map to TRBD1. Germline trimming cut 0 bases from V and 7 bases from J; bases unmatched to any gene: 23. Germline CDR1 SGHVS, CDR2 FNYEAQ. The CDR3 spans 21 residues.